The text below deals with one T cell receptor (beta chain). The data are from a study of T cells expressing NK-cell markers. TCRdb reprocessed the 5' RACE reads and stores each CDR3 protein as one record, lacking DNA. The listing contains about 380,000 distinct CDR3 sequences. In germline, CDR1 is SGHRS, CDR2 YFSETQ. This CDR3 is 15 amino acids long. V gene TRBV5-1 combines with J gene TRBJ2-4; the TRBD2 assignment by TCRdb is unverifiable without DNA. Input material: blood T cells: a sorted CD56 or NKG2C T cell subset, CD4+ or CD8+ T cells, or bulk PBMC T cells (not recorded which). This receptor was obtained from a man aged 18 to 69 in good health. This CDR3 reads CASSIMGGAGDIQYF.